This T cell receptor beta chain emerged from a study of T cell responses to AZD1222 COVID-19 vaccine. Study-wide points: Reports say nearly half of spike-specific TCRs go after unmutated variant regions.

As to this clone: The antigen is unknown.

Only in-frame clones appear in the TCRdb table, and some are missing; sequencing was by immunoSEQ multiplex PCR. The sample has 100,000 to 150,000 clones; roughly 92% are singletons. V lost 6 bases and J 4 bases, leaving 13 bases between the germline ends. CDR1 and CDR2 from the germline V gene are SGHRS and YFSETQ. The CDR3 consists of 14 residues. The sample was peripheral blood, taken on day 0 of AZD1222 vaccination. The V gene is TRBV5-1, the J gene TRBJ2-2; D uncertain. The clonotype was recovered from an adult in good health. The CDR3 here is CASTEAGPTGELFF. DNA of the CDR3: TGCGCCAGCACGGAAGCCGGACCCACCGGGGAGCTGTTTTTT.